The T cell receptor (beta chain) under discussion was sequenced for a study of shared clonotypes between healthy human individuals. Study results and limitations: The researchers took only blood, and tissue repertoires probably look different. Generation probability values for non-shared clonotypes were lower than those for clonotypes shared by all four donors.

Trimming stripped 0 bases from V and 3 bases from J, with 12 bases between. The CDR3 has 16 amino acids. The germline V gene encodes CDR1 ENHRY and CDR2 SYGVKD. Assay used: immunoSEQ multiplex PCR; TCRdb lists only in-frame clones, some missing. This table has about 100,000 clones, almost 70% appearing once. Worth noting for this clone: Its antigen is not known.

CD45RO+ cells went into CD8 memory alongside CCR7-negative CD45RA+ TemRA cells. The chain is built from TRBV10-3 and TRBJ1-5; maybe TRBD1 (6 bases). The sequenced material came from memory CD8+ T cells sorted from blood. The subset denotes: CD45RO+ cells pooled with CCR7-negative TemRA cells. This receptor was obtained from a man between 25 and 39 years old in good health. In nucleotides, the CDR3 is TGTGCCATCAGTGAGTCGGCTCAGGGGACCAATCAGCCCCAGCATTTT. Translating it yields CAISESAQGTNQPQHF.